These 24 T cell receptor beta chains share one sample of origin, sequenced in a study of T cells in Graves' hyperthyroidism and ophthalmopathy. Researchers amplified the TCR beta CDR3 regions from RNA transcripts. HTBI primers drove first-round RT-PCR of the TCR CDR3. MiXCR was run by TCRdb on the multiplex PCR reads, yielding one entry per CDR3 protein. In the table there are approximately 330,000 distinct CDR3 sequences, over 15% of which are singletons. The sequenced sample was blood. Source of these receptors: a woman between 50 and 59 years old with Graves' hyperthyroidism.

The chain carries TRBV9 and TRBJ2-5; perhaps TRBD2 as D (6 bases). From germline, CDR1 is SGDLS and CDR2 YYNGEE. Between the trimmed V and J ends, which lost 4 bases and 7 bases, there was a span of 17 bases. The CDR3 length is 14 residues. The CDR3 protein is CASSPPGGKGTQYF. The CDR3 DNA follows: TGTGCCAGCAGCCCCCCCGGCGGGAAGGGGACCCAGTACTTC.

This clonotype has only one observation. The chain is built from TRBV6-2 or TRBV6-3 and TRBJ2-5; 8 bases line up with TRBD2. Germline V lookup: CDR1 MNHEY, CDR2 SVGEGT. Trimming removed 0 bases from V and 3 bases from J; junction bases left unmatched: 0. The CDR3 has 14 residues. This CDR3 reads CASSYSRGEETQYF. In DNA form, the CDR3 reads TGTGCCAGCAGTTACTCGCGGGGGGAAGAGACCCAGTACTTC.

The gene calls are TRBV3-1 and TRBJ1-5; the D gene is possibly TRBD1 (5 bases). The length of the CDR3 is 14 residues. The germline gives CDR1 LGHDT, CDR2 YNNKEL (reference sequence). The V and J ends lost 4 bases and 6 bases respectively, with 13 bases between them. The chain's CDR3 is CASSRRGATQPQHF. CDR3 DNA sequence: TGTGCCAGCAGCCGGAGGGGAGCGACTCAGCCCCAGCATTTT.

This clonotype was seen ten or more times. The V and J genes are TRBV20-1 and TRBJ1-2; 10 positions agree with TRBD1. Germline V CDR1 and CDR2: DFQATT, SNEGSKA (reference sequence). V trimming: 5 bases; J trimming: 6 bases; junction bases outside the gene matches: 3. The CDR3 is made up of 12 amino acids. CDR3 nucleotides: TGCAGTGCTGGACAGGGGGTCGATGGCTACACCTTC. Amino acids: CSAGQGVDGYTF.

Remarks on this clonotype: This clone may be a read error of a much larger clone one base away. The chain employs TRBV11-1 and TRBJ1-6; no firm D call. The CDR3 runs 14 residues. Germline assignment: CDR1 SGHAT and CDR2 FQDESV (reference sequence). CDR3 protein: CASSLRVVNPPLHF. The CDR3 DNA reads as TGTGCCAGCAGCCTCCGGGTCGTTAATCCACCCCTCCACTTT.

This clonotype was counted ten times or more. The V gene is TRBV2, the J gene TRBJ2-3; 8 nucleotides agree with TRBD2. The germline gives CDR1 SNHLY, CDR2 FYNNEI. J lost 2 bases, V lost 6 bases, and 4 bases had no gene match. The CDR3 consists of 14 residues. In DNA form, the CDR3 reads TGTGCCAGCAGATTAGCGGGGAACACAGATACGCAGTATTTT. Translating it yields CASRLAGNTDTQYF.

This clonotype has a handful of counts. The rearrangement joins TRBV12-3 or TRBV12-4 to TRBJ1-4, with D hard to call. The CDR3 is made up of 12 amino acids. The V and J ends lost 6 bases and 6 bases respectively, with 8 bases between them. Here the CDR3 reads CASSQAYEKLFF. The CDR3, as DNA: TGTGCCAGCAGCCAGGCCTATGAAAAACTGTTTTTT.

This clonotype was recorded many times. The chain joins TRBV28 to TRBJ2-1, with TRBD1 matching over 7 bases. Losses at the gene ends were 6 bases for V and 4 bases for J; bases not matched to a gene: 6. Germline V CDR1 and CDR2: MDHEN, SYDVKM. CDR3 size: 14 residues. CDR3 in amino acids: CASSPGQAYNEQFF. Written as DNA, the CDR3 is TGTGCCAGCAGCCCTGGACAGGCGTACAATGAGCAGTTCTTC.

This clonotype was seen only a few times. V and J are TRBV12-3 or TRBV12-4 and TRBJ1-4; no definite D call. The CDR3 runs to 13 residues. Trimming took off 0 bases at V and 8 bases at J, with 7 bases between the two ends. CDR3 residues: CASSLANREKLFF. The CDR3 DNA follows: TGTGCCAGCAGTTTAGCCAACCGGGAAAAACTGTTTTTT.

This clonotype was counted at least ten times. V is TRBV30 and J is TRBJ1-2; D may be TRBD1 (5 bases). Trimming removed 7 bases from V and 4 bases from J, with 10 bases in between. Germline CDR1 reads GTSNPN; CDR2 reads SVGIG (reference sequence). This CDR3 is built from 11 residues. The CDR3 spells CALGPPYGYTF. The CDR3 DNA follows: TGTGCCTTGGGACCTCCCTATGGCTACACCTTC.

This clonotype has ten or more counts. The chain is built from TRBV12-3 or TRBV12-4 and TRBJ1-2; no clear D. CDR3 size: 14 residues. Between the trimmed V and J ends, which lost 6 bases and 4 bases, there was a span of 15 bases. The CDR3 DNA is TGTGCCAGCAGCTTCAACCTGGGATTCTATGGCTACACCTTC. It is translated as CASSFNLGFYGYTF.

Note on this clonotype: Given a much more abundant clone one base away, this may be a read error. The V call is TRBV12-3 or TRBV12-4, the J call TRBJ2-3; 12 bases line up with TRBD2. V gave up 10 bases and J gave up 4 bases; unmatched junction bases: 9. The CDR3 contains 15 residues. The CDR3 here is CANSELAGGADTQYF. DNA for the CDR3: TGTGCCAACAGCGAACTAGCGGGGGGTGCAGATACGCAGTATTTT.

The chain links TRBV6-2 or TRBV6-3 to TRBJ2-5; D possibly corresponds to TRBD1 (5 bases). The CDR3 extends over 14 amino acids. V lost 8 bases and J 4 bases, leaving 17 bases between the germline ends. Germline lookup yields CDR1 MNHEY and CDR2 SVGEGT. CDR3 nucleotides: TGTGCCAGCCTTCCGGGTTCCAGGGTAGAGACCCAGTACTTC. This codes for CASLPGSRVETQYF.

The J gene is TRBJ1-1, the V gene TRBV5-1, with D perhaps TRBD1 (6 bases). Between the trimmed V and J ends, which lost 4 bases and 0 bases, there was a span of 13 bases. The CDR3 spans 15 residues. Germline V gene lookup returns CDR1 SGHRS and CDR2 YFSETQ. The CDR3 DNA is TGCGCCAGCAGCGGCCCGGGACACTTGAACACTGAAGCTTTCTTT. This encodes CASSGPGHLNTEAFF.

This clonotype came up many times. In DNA, the CDR3 is TGTGCCAGCAGTTACTCTCAGGGCTATGGCTACACCTTC. Translated: CASSYSQGYGYTF. This rearrangement joins TRBV6-5 to TRBJ1-2; tentative D call: TRBD1 (5 bases). This CDR3 has 13 amino acids. The germline V gene has CDR1 MNHEY and CDR2 SVGAGI. V lost 0 bases, J lost 4 bases, and 6 bases lay in between.

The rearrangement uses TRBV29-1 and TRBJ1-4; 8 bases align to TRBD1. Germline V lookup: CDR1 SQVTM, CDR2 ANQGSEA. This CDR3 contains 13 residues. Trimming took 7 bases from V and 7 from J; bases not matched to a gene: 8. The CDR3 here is CSARPGQGEKLFF. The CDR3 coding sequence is TGCAGCGCACGTCCCGGACAGGGTGAAAAACTGTTTTTT.

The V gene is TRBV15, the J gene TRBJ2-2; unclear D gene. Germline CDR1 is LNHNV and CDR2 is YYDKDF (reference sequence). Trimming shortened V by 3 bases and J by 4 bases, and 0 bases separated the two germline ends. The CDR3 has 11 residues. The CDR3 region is CATSSTGELFF. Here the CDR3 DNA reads TGTGCCACCAGCAGCACCGGGGAGCTGTTTTTT. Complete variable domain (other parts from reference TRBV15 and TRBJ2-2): DAMVIQNPRYQVTQFGKPVTLSCSQTLNHNVMYWYQQKSSQAPKLLFHYYDKDFNNEADTPDNFQSRRPNTSFCFLDIRSPGLGDTAMYLCATSSTGELFFGEGSRLTVL.

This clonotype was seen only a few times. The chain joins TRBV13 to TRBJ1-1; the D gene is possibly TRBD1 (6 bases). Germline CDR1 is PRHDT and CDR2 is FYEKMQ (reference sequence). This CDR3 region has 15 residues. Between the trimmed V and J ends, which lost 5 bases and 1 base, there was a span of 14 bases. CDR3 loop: CASSQGRGGNTEAFF. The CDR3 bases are TGTGCCAGCAGCCAAGGTAGGGGGGGGAACACTGAAGCTTTCTTT.

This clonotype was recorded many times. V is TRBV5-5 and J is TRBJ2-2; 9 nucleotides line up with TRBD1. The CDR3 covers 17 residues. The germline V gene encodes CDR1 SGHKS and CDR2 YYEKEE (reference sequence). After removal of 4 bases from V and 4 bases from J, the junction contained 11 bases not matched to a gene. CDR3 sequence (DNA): TGTGCCAGCAGCCCGCGGGACAGGGCCCGTCGCACCGGGGAGCTGTTTTTT. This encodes CASSPRDRARRTGELFF. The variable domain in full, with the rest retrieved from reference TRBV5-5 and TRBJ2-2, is DAGVTQSPTHLIKTRGQQVTLRCSPISGHKSVSWYQQVLGQGPQFIFQYYEKEERGRGNFPDRFSARQFPNYSSELNVNALLLGDSALYLCASSPRDRARRTGELFFGEGSRLTVL.

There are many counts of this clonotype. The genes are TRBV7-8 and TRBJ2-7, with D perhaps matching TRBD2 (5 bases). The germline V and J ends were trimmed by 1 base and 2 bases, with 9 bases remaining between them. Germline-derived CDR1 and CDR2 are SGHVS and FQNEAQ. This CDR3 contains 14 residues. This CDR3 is CASSLEAGPYEQYF. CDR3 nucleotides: TGTGCCAGCAGCTTAGAGGCGGGCCCCTACGAGCAGTACTTC.

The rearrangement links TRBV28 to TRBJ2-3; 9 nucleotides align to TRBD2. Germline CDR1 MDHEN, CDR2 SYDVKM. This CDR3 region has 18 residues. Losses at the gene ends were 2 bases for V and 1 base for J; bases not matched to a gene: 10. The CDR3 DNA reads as TGTGCCAGCAGTTTAAGGTCCCTAGCGGGATTGGGCACAGATACGCAGTATTTT. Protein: CASSLRSLAGLGTDTQYF.

The CDR3 DNA reads TGCAGTGCTGCCCACACTGAAGCTTTCTTT. Translating gives CSAAHTEAFF. This sequence joins TRBV20-1 and TRBJ1-1; the D is unclear. The germline gives CDR1 DFQATT, CDR2 SNEGSKA (reference sequence). The V and J ends lost 5 bases and 3 bases respectively, with 4 bases between them. The CDR3 runs to 10 residues.

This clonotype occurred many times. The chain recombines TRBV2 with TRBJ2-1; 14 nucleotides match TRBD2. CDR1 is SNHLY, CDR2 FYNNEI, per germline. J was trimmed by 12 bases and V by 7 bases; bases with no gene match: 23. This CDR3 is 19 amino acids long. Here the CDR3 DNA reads TGTGCCAGCATCCGACGGGGGACTAGCGGGAGTGAGGGGCTAGCCGGGCAGTTCTTC. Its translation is CASIRRGTSGSEGLAGQFF.

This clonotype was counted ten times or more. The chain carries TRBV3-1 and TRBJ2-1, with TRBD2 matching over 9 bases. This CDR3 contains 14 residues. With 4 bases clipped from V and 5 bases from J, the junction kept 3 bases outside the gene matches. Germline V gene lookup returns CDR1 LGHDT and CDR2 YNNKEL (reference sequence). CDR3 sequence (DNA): TGTGCCAGCAGCCTAGCGGGAGCTAACAATGAGCAGTTCTTC. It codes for CASSLAGANNEQFF.